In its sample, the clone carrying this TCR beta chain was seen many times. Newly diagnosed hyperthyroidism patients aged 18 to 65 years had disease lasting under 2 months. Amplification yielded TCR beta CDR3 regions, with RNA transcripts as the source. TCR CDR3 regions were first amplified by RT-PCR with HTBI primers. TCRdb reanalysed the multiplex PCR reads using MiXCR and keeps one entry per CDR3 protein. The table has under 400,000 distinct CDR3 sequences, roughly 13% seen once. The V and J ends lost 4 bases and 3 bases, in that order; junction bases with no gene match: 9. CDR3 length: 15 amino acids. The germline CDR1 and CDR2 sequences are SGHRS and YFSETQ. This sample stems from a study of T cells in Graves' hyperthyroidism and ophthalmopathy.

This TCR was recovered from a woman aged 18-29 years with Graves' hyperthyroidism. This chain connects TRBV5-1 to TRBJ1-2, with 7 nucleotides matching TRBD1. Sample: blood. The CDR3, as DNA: TGCGCCAGCAGCAGTTACAGGGGCGCGGACTATGGCTACACCTTC. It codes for CASSSYRGADYGYTF.